The 17 T cell receptor beta chains below all came from one sample that was sequenced in a study of identifying expanded T cells in peripheral blood. Here immunoSEQ multiplex PCR was the method, and the copy in TCRdb shows in-frame clones only, minus some. The table lists about 54,000 clones, about nine tenths of them singletons. Sequencing was done on a sample of blood. Source of these receptors: a person aged 18 to 75 in good health.

This rearrangement joins TRBV7-3 to TRBJ2-7; 9 bases fit TRBD1. J lost 7 bases, V lost 4 bases, and 8 bases had no gene match. CDR1 SGHTA and CDR2 FQGTGA come from the germline V gene. The CDR3 contains 14 residues. Here the CDR3 reads CASSSWGQGNEQYF. In nucleotides, the CDR3 is TGTGCCAGCAGCTCATGGGGACAGGGAAATGAGCAGTACTTC.

The J gene is TRBJ1-2, the V gene TRBV29-1, with D uncertain. This CDR3 comprises 16 residues. CDR1 and CDR2 from the germline V gene are SQVTM and ANQGSEA. Trimming cost V 7 bases and J 7 bases, with 28 bases left between them. The CDR3 DNA is TGCAGCGACCGTGGAGGGCCGTGGGCTTTGGAGGGTGGCTACACCTTC. It is translated as CSDRGGPWALEGGYTF.

This clone has only a few counts. The chain recombines TRBV11-2 with TRBJ1-2; D gene ambiguous. The CDR3 totals 13 residues. CDR1 SGHAT and CDR2 FQNNGV come from the germline V gene. Trimming left V 3 bases short and J 7 bases short, with 12 bases between. CDR3 in DNA: TGTGCCAGCAGCTTTGGAGGGAATGGTGGCTACACCTTC. It specifies CASSFGGNGGYTF. The variable domain in full, completed from reference TRBV11-2 and TRBJ1-2, reads EAGVAQSPRYKIIEKRQSVAFWCNPISGHATLYWYQQILGQGPKLLIQFQNNGVVDDSQLPKDRFSAERLKGVDSTLKIQPAKLEDSAVYLCASSFGGNGGYTFGSGTRLTVV.

This chain joins TRBV9 and TRBJ1-2; the D is unclear. The CDR3 sequence is 12 residues long. Trimming stripped 3 bases from V and 8 bases from J, with 11 bases between. Germline V lookup: CDR1 SGDLS, CDR2 YYNGEE. The CDR3: CASSEGLGGYTF. CDR3 nucleotides: TGTGCCAGCAGCGAGGGCCTTGGGGGCTACACCTTC. Full variable domain (outside the CDR3, taken from reference TRBV9 and TRBJ1-2): DSGVTQTPKHLITATGQRVTLRCSPRSGDLSVYWYQQSLDQGLQFLIQYYNGEERAKGNILERFSAQQFPDLHSELNLSSLELGDSALYFCASSEGLGGYTFGSGTRLTVV.

J is TRBJ2-7 and V is TRBV9; D might be TRBD1 (5 bases). Germline V gene sequence: CDR1 SGDLS, CDR2 YYNGEE. This CDR3 comprises 13 residues. Trimming removed 2 bases at V and 5 bases at J, with 11 bases between. The CDR3 DNA follows: TGTGCCAGCAGCGTGGGGCTAGTCCACGAGCAGTACTTC. Translating it yields CASSVGLVHEQYF.

The chain couples TRBV7-8 to TRBJ2-5, with 8 bases that match TRBD1. Germline CDR1 and CDR2: SGHVS and FQNEAQ. This CDR3 has 15 residues. J gave up 2 bases and V 8 bases, and 10 bases lay outside the gene matches. CDR3 DNA sequence: TGTGCCAGCCTTTATTCGGGACAGGCACAAGAGACCCAGTACTTC. Its translation is CASLYSGQAQETQYF.

The chain is built from TRBV5-1 and TRBJ2-3; 8 nucleotides match TRBD2. This CDR3 spans 15 amino acids. Unmatched junction bases numbered 7, after V lost 0 bases and J lost 7 bases. Germline V gene sequence: CDR1 SGHRS, CDR2 YFSETQ. The CDR3 DNA sequence: TGCGCCAGCAGCTTGGCCCCGGGGGGGCTGAATACGCAGTATTTT. The encoded protein is CASSLAPGGLNTQYF.

The chain carries TRBV5-4 and TRBJ2-3, with D unresolved. Germline loops: CDR1 SGHNT, CDR2 YYREEE (reference sequence). Trimming took off 0 bases at V and 6 bases at J, with 5 bases between the two ends. This CDR3 is 12 amino acids long. CDR3 sequence reads: CASSLGGDTQYF. Here the CDR3 DNA reads TGTGCCAGCAGCTTGGGTGGGGATACGCAGTATTTT.

The chain uses TRBV4-1 and TRBJ1-4, with 10 bases aligning to TRBD1. Germline V gene data show CDR1 as MGHRA and CDR2 as YSYEKL. CDR3 size: 15 residues. V gave up 4 bases and J gave up 7 bases; unmatched junction bases: 6. Here the CDR3 reads CASSLPGQGLEKLFF. DNA for the CDR3: TGCGCCAGCAGCCTCCCGGGACAGGGGCTTGAAAAACTGTTTTTT.

The sample holds one count of this clone. This sequence joins TRBV2 and TRBJ1-5, with D unclear. Deletions cut 7 bases from V and 5 bases from J, with 12 bases between. CDR1 and CDR2 (germline): SNHLY, FYNNEI. This CDR3 is 13 amino acids long. CDR3 DNA: TGTGCCAGCACGAAGGGAATCGATCAGCCCCAGCATTTT. Amino acid sequence: CASTKGIDQPQHF.

The chain joins TRBV6-5 to TRBJ2-3; D is uncertain. The V end lost 0 bases, the J end lost 3 bases, and 7 bases lay between the germline ends. This CDR3 is 14 amino acids long. Looked up from germline, CDR1 is MNHEY and CDR2 is SVGAGI. The CDR3 sequence: CASSYSSKTDTQYF. The DNA for the CDR3 is TGTGCCAGCAGTTACTCGTCCAAAACAGATACGCAGTATTTT.

The chain joins TRBV19 to TRBJ2-1; D is possibly TRBD2 (5 bases). This CDR3 contains 15 residues. CDR1 is LNHDA and CDR2 is SQIVND in the germline V gene (reference sequence). The V end lost 6 bases, the J end lost 3 bases, and 15 bases lay between the germline ends. This CDR3 is CASSRGNYLYNEQFF. CDR3 bases: TGTGCCAGTAGCAGAGGGAATTACCTCTACAATGAGCAGTTCTTC.

This clone was detected only a few times. The gene calls are TRBV14 and TRBJ2-3; D is unclear. The CDR3 extends over 15 amino acids. V was trimmed by 4 bases and J by 4 bases, leaving 15 bases between them. CDR1 SGHDN and CDR2 FVKESK come from the germline V gene. CDR3 nucleotide sequence: TGTGCCAGCAGCCCGATTAACCTTTTAGCAGATACGCAGTATTTT. Residues: CASSPINLLADTQYF.

J is TRBJ2-5 and V is TRBV6-5; possibly TRBD1 or TRBD2 for D (6 bases each). Trimming cost V 8 bases and J 4 bases, with 14 bases left between them. Germline loops: CDR1 MNHEY, CDR2 SVGAGI. The CDR3 contains 13 residues. Written as DNA, the CDR3 is TGTGCCAGCTCCCCGGGGGCCGGAGAGACCCAGTACTTC. The encoded protein is CASSPGAGETQYF.

This sequence joins TRBV18 and TRBJ2-3; D is undetermined. V was shortened by 2 bases and J by 5 bases, with 8 bases between the two germline ends. Germline V gene data show CDR1 as KGHSH and CDR2 as LQKENI. This CDR3 comprises 13 residues. CDR3 nucleotides: TGTGCCAGCTCACCAAATTCAGGAGATACGCAGTATTTT. This gives the protein CASSPNSGDTQYF.

The table lists this clone with a count of one. This chain joins TRBV2 and TRBJ2-5; 8 bases line up with TRBD2. The CDR3 contains 15 residues. Unmatched junction bases numbered 12, after V lost 8 bases and J lost 4 bases. CDR1 and CDR2 from the germline V gene are SNHLY and FYNNEI. The CDR3 DNA follows: TGTGCCAGCGCCGGGAAAAGCGGGAGAGTAGAGACCCAGTACTTC. Translated, it gives CASAGKSGRVETQYF.

The rearrangement uses TRBV2 and TRBJ1-1; TRBD1 is a possible D gene (5 bases). The CDR3 covers 13 residues. V was clipped by 3 bases and J by 10 bases, with 15 bases between them. Germline-derived CDR1 and CDR2 are SNHLY and FYNNEI. The CDR3 loop reads CASSEGREQAAFF. CDR3 bases: TGTGCCAGCAGTGAGGGCAGGGAGCAGGCAGCTTTCTTT.